The next 19 T cell receptor beta chains were all read from a single sample in a study of cytomegalovirus exposure and HLA in healthy donors (TCRdb year 2017). Libraries were constructed by the immunoSEQ multiplex PCR assay. TCRdb retrieved this table from immuneACCESS and kept in-frame rearrangements only. Not all clones are present; in checked studies, unresolved V genes account for under half, and no reason is known for the remainder. A total of over 150,000 clones appear in this sample, less than 90% of them only once. The ten largest clones take up about 20% of the sample. Sample: PBMCs. The origin of the receptors is a young man in good health and CMV-seropositive.

The chain carries TRBV10-2 and TRBJ1-1; TRBD1 agrees at 11 bases. V shed 7 bases, J shed 5 bases, and the junction held 12 bases outside the gene matches. CDR3 length: 16 residues. The germline CDR1 and CDR2 sequences are WSHSY and SAAADI. The CDR3 loop reads CASMTGTGGSQTEAFF. Here the CDR3 DNA reads TGCGCCAGCATGACCGGGACAGGGGGTTCCCAGACTGAAGCTTTCTTT.

This clone came up a few times. The chain's CDR3 is CASSRSPLQAGEKLFF. CDR3 DNA: TGCGCCAGCAGCCGTTCTCCCCTTCAGGCGGGGGAAAAACTGTTTTTT. J is TRBJ1-4 and V is TRBV4-1; D gene ambiguous. CDR1 and CDR2 (germline): MGHRA, YSYEKL. The CDR3 is made up of 16 amino acids. The ends were cut back, 4 bases at V and 8 bases at J, with 20 bases in the middle.

This chain uses TRBV5-6 with TRBJ2-5; 14 nucleotides line up with TRBD2. Germline lookup yields CDR1 SGHDT and CDR2 YYEEEE. J gave up 5 bases and V 5 bases, and 8 bases lay outside the gene matches. The CDR3 loop spans 16 amino acids. CDR3: CASSETSGGAVETQYF. The DNA for the CDR3 is TGTGCCAGCAGTGAGACTAGCGGGGGGGCCGTTGAGACCCAGTACTTC.

In this sample, this clone turned up a few times. This chain connects TRBV6-1 to TRBJ1-1, with TRBD1 matching 9 bases. This CDR3 comprises 14 residues. Germline V gives CDR1 MNHNS, CDR2 SASEGT. J was trimmed by 4 bases and V by 6 bases; bases with no gene match: 6. The DNA of the CDR3 is TGTGCCAGCAGCTACAGGGGGCATGGCACTGAAGCTTTCTTT. It specifies CASSYRGHGTEAFF.

This clone was counted between two and nine times. The chain is built from TRBV4-2 and TRBJ2-7; the match to TRBD1 covers 7 bases. The CDR3 covers 14 residues. The germline CDR1 and CDR2 sequences are LGHNA and YNFKEQ. Unmatched junction bases numbered 9, after V lost 4 bases and J lost 6 bases. The CDR3 nucleotides read TGTGCCAGCAGCCCCTCCCAGGGGGTCGTCGAGCAGTACTTC. It yields the protein CASSPSQGVVEQYF.

The gene calls are TRBV12-5 and TRBJ1-1, with D hard to call. Trimming removed 3 bases at V and 0 bases at J, with 11 bases between. This CDR3 comprises 15 residues. Germline values: CDR1 LGHNT, CDR2 FRNRAP. CDR3 region: CASGFRGQLNTEAFF. The CDR3 DNA sequence: TGTGCTAGTGGTTTTCGGGGTCAGTTGAACACTGAAGCTTTCTTT.

This clone was observed once. V and J are TRBV7-8 and TRBJ2-3; TRBD1 matches 7 bases. Germline-derived CDR1 and CDR2 are SGHVS and FQNEAQ. V trimming: 5 bases; J trimming: 6 bases; junction bases outside the gene matches: 17. This CDR3 comprises 17 residues. The CDR3 nucleotides read TGTGCCAGCAGCCGGTCGCCCACAGGGGATGGTTTGGATACGCAGTATTTT. Encoded protein: CASSRSPTGDGLDTQYF.

This chain connects TRBV19 to TRBJ2-3, with 10 nucleotides matching TRBD1. J lost 3 bases, V lost 3 bases, and 12 bases had no gene match. This CDR3 spans 18 amino acids. Germline loops: CDR1 LNHDA, CDR2 SQIVND (reference sequence). CDR3 loop: CASSIGAHRTGGTDTQYF. The CDR3 DNA sequence: TGTGCCAGTAGTATTGGAGCCCACCGGACAGGGGGGACAGATACGCAGTATTTT.

The chain uses TRBV7-8 and TRBJ2-5; D might be TRBD2 (6 bases). The length of the CDR3 is 16 residues. The V end was cut by 6 bases, the J end by 5 bases, with 22 bases between. Germline V gene data show CDR1 as SGHVS and CDR2 as FQNEAQ. The CDR3 bases are TGTGCCAGCAGTTTAACCCCGGGACTCACGTTGGAGACCCAGTACTTC. It codes for CASSLTPGLTLETQYF.

This clone was detected only a few times. J is TRBJ1-2 and V is TRBV6-5; the D gene is possibly TRBD1 (5 bases). CDR3 length equals 12 residues. Trimming removed 7 bases at V and 2 bases at J, with 8 bases between. CDR1 is MNHEY and CDR2 is SVGAGI in the germline V gene. The CDR3 is CASTGGNYGYTF. The CDR3 bases are TGTGCCAGCACGGGGGGGAACTATGGCTACACCTTC.

The chain employs TRBV4-3 and TRBJ2-6; perhaps TRBD1 as D (5 bases). Germline CDR1 and CDR2: LGHNA and YSLEER. V shed 0 bases and J shed 1 base, with 16 bases lying between them. The CDR3 is 19 amino acids. The DNA of the CDR3 is TGCGCCAGCAGCCAAGAAGGGCAGGGTGTTCGGTCTGGGGCCAACGTCCTGACTTTC. Its protein product is CASSQEGQGVRSGANVLTF.

This clone was counted once. The chain is built from TRBV27 and TRBJ2-3; 7 positions match TRBD2. The germline V gene encodes CDR1 MNHEY and CDR2 SMNVEV (reference sequence). The CDR3 spans 14 residues. Trimming at V came to 5 bases and at J to 0 bases, leaving 2 bases not matched to a gene. The CDR3 loop is CASSKRGSTDTQYF. The DNA for the CDR3 is TGTGCCAGCAGTAAGCGGGGTAGCACAGATACGCAGTATTTT.

In this sample, this clone turned up a few times. The chain is built from TRBV7-9 and TRBJ1-2; 7 bases line up with TRBD1. This CDR3 comprises 14 residues. Unmatched junction bases numbered 6, after V lost 3 bases and J lost 5 bases. From germline, CDR1 is SEHNR and CDR2 FQNEAQ (reference sequence). CDR3 in DNA: TGTGCCAGCAGCTTGGGACAGATGGGATATGGCTACACCTTC. It is translated as CASSLGQMGYGYTF.

The rearrangement links TRBV7-3 to TRBJ2-7; D is unresolved. The CDR3 length is 15 residues. V lost 2 bases to trimming and J lost 6 bases, with 17 bases between them. Germline V gene data show CDR1 as SGHTA and CDR2 as FQGTGA. The CDR3 DNA is TGTGCCAGCAGCTTACTTCCGGGTGCTTCGGCCGAGCAGTACTTC. Its protein product is CASSLLPGASAEQYF. Full variable domain (missing parts from reference TRBV7-3 and TRBJ2-7): GAGVSQTPSNKVTEKGKYVELRCDPISGHTALYWYRQSLGQGPEFLIYFQGTGAADDSGLPNDRFFAVRPEGSVSTLKIQRTERGDSAVYLCASSLLPGASAEQYFGPGTRLTVT.

The table lists this clone with a count of one. The chain is built from TRBV7-2 and TRBJ2-3; 10 positions agree with TRBD2. V trimming: 5 bases; J trimming: 4 bases; junction bases outside the gene matches: 6. This CDR3 region has 15 residues. The germline V gene encodes CDR1 SGHTA and CDR2 FQGNSA. For the CDR3, the DNA is TGTGCCAGCAGCGGGAGCGGGGGGGGAGCAGATACGCAGTATTTT. Its protein product is CASSGSGGGADTQYF.

The chain links TRBV7-3 to TRBJ1-1, with 7 bases that match TRBD1. V was clipped by 5 bases and J by 2 bases; unmatched bases: 5. Per the germline V gene, CDR1 is SGHTA and CDR2 is FQGTGA. CDR3 size: 14 residues. The CDR3 DNA is TGTGCCAGCAGCCAGGGGGGAGGAAACACTGAAGCTTTCTTT. The encoded protein is CASSQGGGNTEAFF.

In its sample, this clone was seen once. The chain is built from TRBV19 and TRBJ2-3, with D perhaps matching TRBD1 (6 bases). V shed 1 base and J shed 11 bases, with 13 bases lying between them. Germline V CDR1 and CDR2: LNHDA, SQIVND (reference sequence). The length of the CDR3 is 13 residues. CDR3 sequence reads: CASSIVGDTRQYF. CDR3 coding DNA: TGTGCCAGTAGTATAGTAGGGGACACCAGGCAGTATTTT.

CDR3 nucleotide sequence: TGTGCCAGCAGCTTCGGGACAGTCGGCCCCTACGAGCAGTACTTC. This codes for CASSFGTVGPYEQYF. The chain uses TRBV2 and TRBJ2-7; 7 bases are shared with TRBD1. The germline gives CDR1 SNHLY, CDR2 FYNNEI. V dropped 6 bases and J dropped 2; count of bases not matched to a gene: 10. CDR3 length: 15 amino acids.

The CDR3 spells CASGPSGSYEQYF. In DNA form, the CDR3 reads TGCGCCAGCGGCCCCAGCGGCTCCTACGAGCAGTACTTC. The chain employs TRBV5-1 and TRBJ2-7; possibly TRBD2 for D (5 bases). Trimming removed 7 bases at V and 0 bases at J, with 11 bases between. The CDR3 spans 13 residues. Germline loops: CDR1 SGHRS, CDR2 YFSETQ.